What follows are 21 T cell receptor beta chains derived from one specimen sequenced in a study of identical twins. MiXCR, applied by TCRdb to the 5' RACE reads, yields one record per CDR3 protein. This sample carries around 680,000 distinct CDR3 sequences, 8.5% to 9.5% of them seen once, and the ten largest clones take more than 0.75%. This sample was also put to use in a study of yellow fever vaccine responses in identical twins.

The source material was PBMCs. These receptor sequences come from a woman aged 18-29 years in good health.

This chain uses TRBV12-3 or TRBV12-4 with TRBJ1-1; D perhaps matches TRBD1 (6 bases). The V end was cut by 7 bases, the J end by 2 bases, with 26 bases between. The CDR3 has 18 residues. The CDR3 coding sequence is TGTGCCAGCAACATGCGGGGGTGGACAGAGACGCATAACACTGAAGCTTTCTTT. Translating it yields CASNMRGWTETHNTEAFF.

This sequence joins TRBV20-1 and TRBJ2-7; D might be TRBD1 (6 bases). V was pared by 5 bases and J by 3 bases, with 17 bases between. The CDR3 has 14 amino acids. Germline CDR1 DFQATT, CDR2 SNEGSKA (reference sequence). The CDR3 sequence is CSAEDRTENYEQYF. In DNA form, the CDR3 reads TGCAGTGCTGAAGACAGGACAGAAAACTACGAGCAGTACTTC.

J is TRBJ2-3 and V is TRBV6-2 or TRBV6-3; 7 nucleotides match TRBD2. Looked up from germline, CDR1 is MNHEY and CDR2 is SVGEGT. The CDR3 length is 16 residues. V was clipped by 4 bases and J by 3 bases; unmatched bases: 10. CDR3 protein: CASSSFRRETTDTQYF. The CDR3 DNA sequence: TGTGCCAGCAGTTCTTTTAGGCGGGAGACGACAGATACGCAGTATTTT.

This clonotype appeared many times. The J gene is TRBJ2-5, the V gene TRBV20-1; perhaps TRBD1 as D (5 bases). V was pared by 0 bases and J by 9 bases, with 20 bases between. Germline values: CDR1 DFQATT, CDR2 SNEGSKA (reference sequence). This CDR3 is 15 amino acids long. The DNA for the CDR3 is TGCAGTGCTAGAGATCGGCGGTCCAAACAAGGGGCCCAGTACTTC. Protein product: CSARDRRSKQGAQYF.

The chain carries TRBV20-1 and TRBJ2-7, with D perhaps matching TRBD2 (6 bases). The CDR3 has 14 residues. Germline-derived CDR1 and CDR2 are DFQATT and SNEGSKA (reference sequence). Trimming removed 0 bases from V and 3 bases from J, with 12 bases in between. This CDR3 is CSARDLTSSYEQYF. CDR3 nucleotide sequence: TGCAGTGCTAGAGATCTTACTAGCAGCTACGAGCAGTACTTC.

The gene calls are TRBV28 and TRBJ2-1; 7 nucleotides line up with TRBD1. Germline V gene lookup returns CDR1 MDHEN and CDR2 SYDVKM. V shed 7 bases, J shed 3 bases, and the junction held 9 bases outside the gene matches. The CDR3 totals 15 residues. This chain's CDR3 is CASTKLPGGYNEQFF. The CDR3 nucleotides read TGTGCCAGCACCAAATTACCAGGGGGCTACAATGAGCAGTTCTTC. Filled out from reference TRBV28 and TRBJ2-1, the complete variable domain reads DVKVTQSSRYLVKRTGEKVFLECVQDMDHENMFWYRQDPGLGLRLIYFSYDVKMKEKGDIPEGYSVSREKKERFSLILESASTNQTSMYLCASTKLPGGYNEQFFGPGTRLTVL.

The V and J genes are TRBV20-1 and TRBJ2-1; D is unclear. This CDR3 is built from 14 residues. Germline assignment: CDR1 DFQATT and CDR2 SNEGSKA (reference sequence). The ends were cut back, 3 bases at V and 0 bases at J, with 9 bases in the middle. CDR3 loop: CSASALISYNEQFF. The CDR3 DNA follows: TGCAGTGCTAGTGCGCTCATCTCCTACAATGAGCAGTTCTTC.

The chain carries TRBV28 and TRBJ2-5; D is unresolved. Per the germline V gene, CDR1 is MDHEN and CDR2 is SYDVKM. V was clipped by 8 bases and J by 5 bases, with 18 bases between them. The CDR3 consists of 14 residues. This CDR3 is CASGKGLGGETQYF. The CDR3 bases are TGTGCCAGCGGGAAGGGTTTAGGCGGCGAGACCCAGTACTTC.

This sequence joins TRBV18 and TRBJ2-3, with TRBD2 matching over 10 bases. The junction had 10 bases not matched to a gene; V was cut back by 3 bases and J by 4 bases. Germline values: CDR1 KGHSH, CDR2 LQKENI. This CDR3 region has 17 residues. The CDR3 is CASSPYESGGAPDTQYF. The CDR3 nucleotides read TGTGCCAGCTCACCTTACGAAAGCGGGGGGGCACCAGATACGCAGTATTTT.

This clonotype has a handful of counts. The chain combines TRBV6-2 or TRBV6-3 with TRBJ1-4, with D tentatively TRBD1 (6 bases). CDR3 size: 14 residues. The germline gives CDR1 MNHEY, CDR2 SVGEGT. Trimming took 7 bases from V and 10 from J, leaving 19 bases between them. CDR3: CASTRTVASGKLFF. The CDR3, as DNA: TGTGCCAGCACGCGGACAGTCGCCTCCGGAAAACTGTTTTTT.

This clonotype was counted only a few times. The chain couples TRBV7-3 to TRBJ2-7; D not certain. The germline gives CDR1 SGHTA, CDR2 FQGTGA. This CDR3 region has 13 residues. The V end lost 5 bases, the J end lost 1 base, and 9 bases lay between the germline ends. The CDR3, as DNA: TGTGCCAGCAGCCCCGACATATCCTACGAGCAGTACTTC. This codes for CASSPDISYEQYF.

The CDR3 DNA is TGCGCCAGCAGCTTGGGGGACAGGGGGCGTACAGGGGCCAACGTCCTGACTTTC. Protein product: CASSLGDRGRTGANVLTF. The V and J genes are TRBV5-1 and TRBJ2-6, with TRBD1 matching over 12 bases. Germline trimming cut 0 bases from V and 4 bases from J; bases unmatched to any gene: 5. The CDR3 runs to 18 residues. The germline CDR1 and CDR2 sequences are SGHRS and YFSETQ.

In its sample, this clonotype was seen many times. V gene TRBV28 combines with J gene TRBJ1-5, with TRBD1 matching 9 bases. This CDR3 has 18 amino acids. The J segment lost 3 bases and the V segment lost 2 bases, leaving 11 bases of the junction unmatched. In germline, CDR1 is MDHEN, CDR2 SYDVKM. The CDR3 DNA reads as TGTGCCAGCAGTTTAGAACGTGGGACAGGGACCCTCAATCAGCCCCAGCATTTT. Protein: CASSLERGTGTLNQPQHF.

This clonotype has just a few counts. V gene TRBV20-1 combines with J gene TRBJ2-5; TRBD2 matches 7 bases. Trimming removed 0 bases from V and 1 base from J; junction bases left unmatched: 2. The CDR3 extends over 14 amino acids. Germline values: CDR1 DFQATT, CDR2 SNEGSKA (reference sequence). The CDR3 sequence is CSAREPSGQETQYF. CDR3 coding DNA: TGCAGTGCTAGAGAGCCTAGCGGCCAAGAGACCCAGTACTTC.

This clonotype was seen more than once but under ten times. The chain recombines TRBV7-9 with TRBJ2-1; a weak D match, TRBD1 (5 bases). The CDR3 totals 16 residues. V was cut by 5 bases and J by 0 bases, with 14 bases left in between. Germline V gene sequence: CDR1 SEHNR, CDR2 FQNEAQ (reference sequence). The CDR3 sequence is CASSPDRSSSYNEQFF. The CDR3 DNA follows: TGTGCCAGCAGCCCCGACAGATCGAGCTCCTACAATGAGCAGTTCTTC. Complete variable domain (other parts from reference TRBV7-9 and TRBJ2-1): DTGVSQNPRHKITKRGQNVTFRCDPISEHNRLYWYRQTLGQGPEFLTYFQNEAQLEKSRLLSDRFSAERPKGSFSTLEIQRTEQGDSAMYLCASSPDRSSSYNEQFFGPGTRLTVL.

The CDR3 loop is CASSLALQLAQTQYF. Here the CDR3 DNA reads TGTGCCAGCAGCTTAGCATTGCAACTAGCACAAACGCAGTATTTT. The chain recombines TRBV7-9 with TRBJ2-3; D may be TRBD2 (6 bases). Germline V gene lookup returns CDR1 SEHNR and CDR2 FQNEAQ (reference sequence). Between the trimmed V and J ends, which lost 0 bases and 9 bases, there was a span of 16 bases. The CDR3 sequence is 15 residues long.

V usage is TRBV4-3 and J usage is TRBJ2-5; 9 bases match TRBD2. Per the germline V gene, CDR1 is LGHNA and CDR2 is YSLEER. Germline trimming cut 0 bases from V and 4 bases from J; bases unmatched to any gene: 6. The CDR3 consists of 16 residues. In nucleotides, the CDR3 is TGCGCCAGCAGCCAAGATTTTGGACTAGCGACAGAGACCCAGTACTTC. Protein product: CASSQDFGLATETQYF.

This clonotype appeared once. The V call is TRBV20-1, the J call TRBJ2-7; no clear D gene. Between the trimmed V and J ends, which lost 0 bases and 6 bases, there was a span of 18 bases. Germline V gene sequence: CDR1 DFQATT, CDR2 SNEGSKA (reference sequence). The CDR3 contains 15 residues. The CDR3 region has the DNA TGCAGTGCTAGAGATTTTCTTGACCAGGTATCCGAGCAGTACTTC. It codes for CSARDFLDQVSEQYF.

In this sample, this clonotype turned up many times. J is TRBJ2-2 and V is TRBV29-1; TRBD2 agrees at 11 bases. Germline V gene sequence: CDR1 SQVTM, CDR2 ANQGSEA. This CDR3 contains 14 residues. J was trimmed by 6 bases and V by 3 bases; bases with no gene match: 3. CDR3 loop: CSVESLAGAGELFF. The CDR3 region has the DNA TGCAGCGTTGAGTCACTAGCGGGAGCCGGGGAGCTGTTTTTT.

This clonotype was detected only a few times. The rearrangement uses TRBV12-3 or TRBV12-4 and TRBJ2-1; 10 nucleotides match TRBD2. There are 17 residues in the CDR3. Trimming at V came to 0 bases and at J to 7 bases, leaving 9 bases not matched to a gene. Here the CDR3 reads CASSLARGLAGVNEQFF. The CDR3 DNA is TGTGCCAGCAGTTTAGCGAGGGGTCTAGCGGGAGTGAATGAGCAGTTCTTC.

This clonotype was counted between two and nine times. The chain is built from TRBV20-1 and TRBJ2-1; TRBD2 agrees at 8 bases. CDR3 length equals 17 residues. J lost 1 base, V lost 0 bases, and 8 bases had no gene match. Germline V gives CDR1 DFQATT, CDR2 SNEGSKA (reference sequence). The CDR3 is CSARDSSGRRSYNEQFF. The CDR3, as DNA: TGCAGTGCTAGAGATTCTAGCGGGCGAAGATCCTACAATGAGCAGTTCTTC.